The count of the clone carrying this T cell receptor (beta chain) is one. Its target is unknown. Repertoires were generated with immunoSEQ multiplex PCR, while TCRdb's copy carries only in-frame clones and drops some. Of about 140,000 clones in the sample, just over 90% were seen once. The data are from a study of T cell responses to AZD1222 COVID-19 vaccine. Study-level points and caveats: White British people made up most donors, females outnumbered males, and clonal diversity was possibly underestimated. In all cases, repertoires were sampled only after the peak T cell response. Nearly half of unique spike-specific TCRs reportedly avoided B.1.351 and B.1.1.7 mutated regions. Baseline seropositives among AZD1222 recipients totaled only six or seven.

V dropped 2 bases and J dropped 1; count of bases not matched to a gene: 6. Per germline, CDR1 SGDLS and CDR2 YYNGEE. The CDR3 has 16 amino acids. Sequences were derived from peripheral blood, sampled 28 days after the second AZD1222 dose. The chain uses TRBV9 and TRBJ1-1; 9 bases line up with TRBD1. This clonotype originated in an adult who received the AZD1222 COVID-19 vaccine. CDR3 amino acids: CASSVTGGGPNTEAFF. DNA for the CDR3: TGTGCCAGCAGCGTGACAGGGGGAGGTCCGAACACTGAAGCTTTCTTT.